The clone carrying this T cell receptor (beta chain) occurred a few times. The data derive from a study of blood T cells in healthy people across ages. Every donor gave roughly 9.2 milliliters of peripheral blood. Using a J-beta primer mix together with a sample-barcoded 5' primer, a second PCR was run for roughly 7 to 11 cycles. TCRdb fed the 5' RACE reads into MiXCR, producing one record per CDR3 protein. The sample includes more than 1,400,000 distinct CDR3 sequences, 42% of them seen just once. The sequencing sample was made of blood. This clonotype was sampled from a young woman in good health.

The CDR3 protein is CSARAPLGGRTYNEQFF. In nucleotides, the CDR3 is TGCAGTGCTAGAGCCCCTCTGGGGGGCCGGACCTACAATGAGCAGTTCTTC. This chain uses TRBV20-1 with TRBJ2-1; D possibly matches TRBD1 or TRBD2 (6 bases each). The germline V gene has CDR1 DFQATT and CDR2 SNEGSKA (reference sequence). V was clipped by 1 base and J by 2 bases, with 18 bases between them. The CDR3 length is 17 residues.